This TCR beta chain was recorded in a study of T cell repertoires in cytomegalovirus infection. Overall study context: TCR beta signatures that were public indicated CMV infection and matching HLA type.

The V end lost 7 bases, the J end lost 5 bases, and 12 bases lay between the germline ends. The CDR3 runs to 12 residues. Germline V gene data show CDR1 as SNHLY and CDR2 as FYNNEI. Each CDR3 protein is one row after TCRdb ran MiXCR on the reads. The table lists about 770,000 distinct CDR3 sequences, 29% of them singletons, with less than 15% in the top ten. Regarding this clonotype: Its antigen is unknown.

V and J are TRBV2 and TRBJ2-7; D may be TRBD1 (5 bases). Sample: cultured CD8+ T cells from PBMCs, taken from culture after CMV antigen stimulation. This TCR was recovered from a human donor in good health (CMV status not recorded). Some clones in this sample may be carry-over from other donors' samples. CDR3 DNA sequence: TGTGCCAGCACCAGGGTAGGGGACGAGCAGTACTTC. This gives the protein CASTRVGDEQYF. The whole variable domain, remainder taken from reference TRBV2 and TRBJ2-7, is EPEVTQTPSHQVTQMGQEVILRCVPISNHLYFYWYRQILGQKVEFLVSFYNNEISEKSEIFDDQFSVERPDGSNFTLKIRSTKLEDSAMYFCASTRVGDEQYFGPGTRLTVT.